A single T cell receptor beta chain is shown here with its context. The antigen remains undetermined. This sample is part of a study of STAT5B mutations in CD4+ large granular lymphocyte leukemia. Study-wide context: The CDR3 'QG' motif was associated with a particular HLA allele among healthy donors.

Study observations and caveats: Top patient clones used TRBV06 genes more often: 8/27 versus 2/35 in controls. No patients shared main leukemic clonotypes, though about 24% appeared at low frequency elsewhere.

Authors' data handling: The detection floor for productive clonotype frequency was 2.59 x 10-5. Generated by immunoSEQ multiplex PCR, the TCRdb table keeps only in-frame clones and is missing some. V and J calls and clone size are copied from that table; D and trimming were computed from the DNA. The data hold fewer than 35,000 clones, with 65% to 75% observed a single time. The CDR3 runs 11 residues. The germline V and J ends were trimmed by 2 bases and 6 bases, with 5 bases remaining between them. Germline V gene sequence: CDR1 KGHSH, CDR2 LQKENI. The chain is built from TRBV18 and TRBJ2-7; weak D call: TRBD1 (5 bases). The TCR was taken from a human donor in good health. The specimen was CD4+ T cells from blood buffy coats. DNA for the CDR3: TGTGCCAGCTCACCAGGGGCCGAGCAGTACTTC. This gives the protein CASSPGAEQYF.